This T cell receptor (beta chain) emerged from a study of blood T cell repertoires in COVID-19. The repertoire was sequenced with immunoSEQ multiplex PCR; TCRdb's copy has only in-frame clones and lacks some. Found here are fewer than 80,000 clones, 90% of them singletons; the top ten hold around 5.3%. V was pared by 5 bases and J by 0 bases, with 8 bases between. The CDR3 covers 14 residues. Germline loops: CDR1 SEHNR, CDR2 FQNEAQ (reference sequence). Concerning this clone itself: Other nucleotide sequences from this sample produce the same CDR3.

The origin of this receptor is a man in his forties or fifties with acute or convalescent COVID-19. The rearrangement uses TRBV7-9 and TRBJ1-5; possible D gene TRBD1, 5 bases. The sample was peripheral blood. In DNA form, the CDR3 reads TGTGCCAGCAGCCCAACAGGTAGCAATCAGCCCCAGCATTTT. Translated, it gives CASSPTGSNQPQHF.